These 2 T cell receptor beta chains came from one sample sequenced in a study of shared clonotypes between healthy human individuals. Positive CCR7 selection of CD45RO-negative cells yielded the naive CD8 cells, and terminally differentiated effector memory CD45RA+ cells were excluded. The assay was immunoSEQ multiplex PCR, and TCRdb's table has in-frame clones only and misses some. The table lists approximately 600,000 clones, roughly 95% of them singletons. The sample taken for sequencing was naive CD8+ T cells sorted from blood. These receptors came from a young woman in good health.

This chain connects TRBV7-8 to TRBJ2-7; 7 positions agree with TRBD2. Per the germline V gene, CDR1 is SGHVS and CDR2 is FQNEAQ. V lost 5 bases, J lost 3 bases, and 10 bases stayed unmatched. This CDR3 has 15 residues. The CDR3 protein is CASSAGDGTRYEQYF. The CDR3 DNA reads TGTGCCAGCAGCGCGGGGGACGGGACGCGCTACGAGCAGTACTTC.

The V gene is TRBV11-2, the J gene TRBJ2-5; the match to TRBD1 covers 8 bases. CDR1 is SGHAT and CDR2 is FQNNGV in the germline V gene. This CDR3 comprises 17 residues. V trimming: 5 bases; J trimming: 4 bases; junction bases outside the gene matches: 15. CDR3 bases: TGTGCCAGCAGCCAGGACGGTCCAGGGGGCAGGACAGAGACCCAGTACTTC. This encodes CASSQDGPGGRTETQYF. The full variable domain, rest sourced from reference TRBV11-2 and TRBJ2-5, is EAGVAQSPRYKIIEKRQSVAFWCNPISGHATLYWYQQILGQGPKLLIQFQNNGVVDDSQLPKDRFSAERLKGVDSTLKIQPAKLEDSAVYLCASSQDGPGGRTETQYFGPGTRLLVL.